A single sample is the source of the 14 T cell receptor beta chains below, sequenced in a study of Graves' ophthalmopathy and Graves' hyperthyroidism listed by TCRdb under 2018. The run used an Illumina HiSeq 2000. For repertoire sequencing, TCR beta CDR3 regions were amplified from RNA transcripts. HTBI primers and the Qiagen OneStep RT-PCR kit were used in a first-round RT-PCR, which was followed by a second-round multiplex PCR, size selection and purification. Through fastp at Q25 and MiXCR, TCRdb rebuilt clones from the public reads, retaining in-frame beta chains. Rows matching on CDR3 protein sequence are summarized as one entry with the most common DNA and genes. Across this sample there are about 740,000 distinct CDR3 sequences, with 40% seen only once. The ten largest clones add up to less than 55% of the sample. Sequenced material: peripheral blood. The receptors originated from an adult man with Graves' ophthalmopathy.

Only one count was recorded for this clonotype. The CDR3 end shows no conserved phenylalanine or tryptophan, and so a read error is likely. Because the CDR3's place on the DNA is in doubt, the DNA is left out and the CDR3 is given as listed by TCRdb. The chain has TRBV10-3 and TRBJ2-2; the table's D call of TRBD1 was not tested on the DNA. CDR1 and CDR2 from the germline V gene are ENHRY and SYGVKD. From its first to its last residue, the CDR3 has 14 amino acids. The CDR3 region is CASSATGNTGELYV.

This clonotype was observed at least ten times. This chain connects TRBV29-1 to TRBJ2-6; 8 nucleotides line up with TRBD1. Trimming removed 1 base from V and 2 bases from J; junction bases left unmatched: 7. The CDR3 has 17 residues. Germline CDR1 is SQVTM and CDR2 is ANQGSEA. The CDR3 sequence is CSVEVTPGGTGANVLTF. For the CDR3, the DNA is TGCAGCGTTGAAGTAACTCCAGGGGGCACTGGGGCCAACGTCCTGACTTTC.

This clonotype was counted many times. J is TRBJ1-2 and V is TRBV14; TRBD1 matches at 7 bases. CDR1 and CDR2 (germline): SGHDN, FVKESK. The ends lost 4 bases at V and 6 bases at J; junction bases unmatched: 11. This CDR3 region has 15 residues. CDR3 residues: CASSPLTGSIDGYTF. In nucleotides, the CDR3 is TGTGCCAGCAGCCCACTGACAGGGTCAATTGATGGCTACACCTTC.

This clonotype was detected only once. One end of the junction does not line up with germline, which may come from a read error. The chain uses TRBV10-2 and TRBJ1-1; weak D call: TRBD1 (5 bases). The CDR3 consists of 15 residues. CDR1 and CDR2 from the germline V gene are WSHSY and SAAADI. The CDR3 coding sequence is TGTGCCAGCAGTTACCTAGATCAGGGAGGGACTGAAGCTTTCTTT. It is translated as CASSYLDQGGTEAFF.

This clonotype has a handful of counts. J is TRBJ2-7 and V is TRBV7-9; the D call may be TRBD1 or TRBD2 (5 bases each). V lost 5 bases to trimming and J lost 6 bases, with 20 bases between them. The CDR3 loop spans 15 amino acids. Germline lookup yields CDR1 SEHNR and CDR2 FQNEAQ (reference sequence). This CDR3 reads CASSLPGRDISEQYF. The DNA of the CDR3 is TGTGCCAGCAGCCTACCGGGACGGGATATCTCCGAGCAGTACTTC. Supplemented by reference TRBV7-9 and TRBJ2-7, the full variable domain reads DTGVSQNPRHKITKRGQNVTFRCDPISEHNRLYWYRQTLGQGPEFLTYFQNEAQLEKSRLLSDRFSAERPKGSFSTLEIQRTEQGDSAMYLCASSLPGRDISEQYFGPGTRLTVT.

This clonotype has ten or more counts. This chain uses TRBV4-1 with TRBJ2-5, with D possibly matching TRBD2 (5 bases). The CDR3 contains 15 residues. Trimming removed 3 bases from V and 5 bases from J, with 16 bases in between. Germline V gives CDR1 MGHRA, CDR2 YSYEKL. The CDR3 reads CASSHPGGTVETQYF. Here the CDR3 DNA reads TGCGCCAGCAGCCACCCAGGAGGTACGGTGGAGACCCAGTACTTC.

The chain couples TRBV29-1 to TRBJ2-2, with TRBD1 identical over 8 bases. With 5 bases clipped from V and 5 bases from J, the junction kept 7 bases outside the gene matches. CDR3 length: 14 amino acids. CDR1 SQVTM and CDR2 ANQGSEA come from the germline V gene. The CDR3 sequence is CSVHLGQVTGELFF. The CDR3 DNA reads TGCAGCGTTCACCTGGGACAGGTTACCGGGGAGCTGTTTTTT.

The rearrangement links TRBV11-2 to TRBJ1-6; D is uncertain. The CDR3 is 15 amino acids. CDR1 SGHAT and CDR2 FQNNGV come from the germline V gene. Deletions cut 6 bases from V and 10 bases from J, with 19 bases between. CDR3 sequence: CASSPKGLSGSPLHF. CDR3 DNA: TGTGCCAGCAGTCCCAAGGGTTTATCAGGCTCACCCCTCCACTTT.

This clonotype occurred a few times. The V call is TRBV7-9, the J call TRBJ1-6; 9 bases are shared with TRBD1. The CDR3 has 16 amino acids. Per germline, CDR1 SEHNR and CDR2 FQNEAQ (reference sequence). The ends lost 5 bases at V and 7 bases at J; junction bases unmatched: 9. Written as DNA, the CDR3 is TGTGCCAGCAGCCAAGGTGGGGGGACAGGGAATTCACCCCTCCACTTT. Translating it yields CASSQGGGTGNSPLHF. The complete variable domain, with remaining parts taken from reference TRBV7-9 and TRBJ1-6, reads DTGVSQNPRHKITKRGQNVTFRCDPISEHNRLYWYRQTLGQGPEFLTYFQNEAQLEKSRLLSDRFSAERPKGSFSTLEIQRTEQGDSAMYLCASSQGGGTGNSPLHFGNGTRLTVT.

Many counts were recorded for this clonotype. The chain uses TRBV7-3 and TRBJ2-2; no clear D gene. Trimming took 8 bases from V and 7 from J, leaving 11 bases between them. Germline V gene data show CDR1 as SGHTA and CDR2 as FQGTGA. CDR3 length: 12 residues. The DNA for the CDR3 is TGTGCCAGCGGCCTACGAGTCGGGGAGCTGTTTTTT. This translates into CASGLRVGELFF.

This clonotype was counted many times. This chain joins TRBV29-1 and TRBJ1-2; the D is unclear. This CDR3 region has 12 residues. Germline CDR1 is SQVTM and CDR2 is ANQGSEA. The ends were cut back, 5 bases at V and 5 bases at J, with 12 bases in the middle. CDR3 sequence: CSVFTGGYGYTF. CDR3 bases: TGCAGCGTTTTCACCGGAGGGTATGGCTACACCTTC.

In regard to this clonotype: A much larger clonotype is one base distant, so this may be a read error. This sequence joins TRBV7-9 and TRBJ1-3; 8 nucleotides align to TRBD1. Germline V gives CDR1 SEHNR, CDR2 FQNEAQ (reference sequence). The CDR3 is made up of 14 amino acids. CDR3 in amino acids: CASSLTGAGDTIYF. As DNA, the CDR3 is TGTGCCAGCAGCTTGACAGGGGCTGGAGACACCATATATTTT.

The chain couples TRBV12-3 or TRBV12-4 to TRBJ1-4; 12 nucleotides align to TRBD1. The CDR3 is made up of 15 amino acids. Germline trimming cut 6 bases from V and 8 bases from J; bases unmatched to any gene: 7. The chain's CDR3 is CASSRGTGGSEKLFF. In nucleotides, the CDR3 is TGTGCCAGCAGCCGAGGGACAGGGGGCTCCGAAAAACTGTTTTTT.

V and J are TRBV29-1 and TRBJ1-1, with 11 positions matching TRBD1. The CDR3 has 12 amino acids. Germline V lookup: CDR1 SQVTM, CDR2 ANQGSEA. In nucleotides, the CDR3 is TGCAGGCAGGGACAGGGGGGAACTGAAGCTTTCTTT. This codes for CRQGQGGTEAFF.